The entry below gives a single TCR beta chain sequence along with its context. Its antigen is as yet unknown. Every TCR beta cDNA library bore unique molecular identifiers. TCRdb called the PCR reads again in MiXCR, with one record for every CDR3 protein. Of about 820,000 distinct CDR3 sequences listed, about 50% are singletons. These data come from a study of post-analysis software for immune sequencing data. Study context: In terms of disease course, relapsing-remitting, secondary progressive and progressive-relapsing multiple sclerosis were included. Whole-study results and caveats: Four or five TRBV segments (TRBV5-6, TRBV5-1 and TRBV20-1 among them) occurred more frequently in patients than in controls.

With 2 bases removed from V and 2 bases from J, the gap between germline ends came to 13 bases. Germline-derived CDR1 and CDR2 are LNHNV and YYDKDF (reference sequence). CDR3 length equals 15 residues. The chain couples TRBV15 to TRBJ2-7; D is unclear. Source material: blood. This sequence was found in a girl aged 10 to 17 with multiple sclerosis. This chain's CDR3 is CATSRLPGATYEQYF. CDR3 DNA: TGTGCCACCAGCAGATTGCCAGGAGCCACCTACGAGCAGTACTTC.